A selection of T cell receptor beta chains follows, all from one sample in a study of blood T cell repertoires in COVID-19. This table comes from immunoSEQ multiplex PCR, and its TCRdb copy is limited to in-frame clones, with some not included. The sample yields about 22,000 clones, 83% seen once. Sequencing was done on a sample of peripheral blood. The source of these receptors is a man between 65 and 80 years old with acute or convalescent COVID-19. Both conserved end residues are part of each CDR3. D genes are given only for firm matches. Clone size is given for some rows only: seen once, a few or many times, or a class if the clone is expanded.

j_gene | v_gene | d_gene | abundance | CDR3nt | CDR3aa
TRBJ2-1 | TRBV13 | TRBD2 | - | TGTGCCAGCAGCACCCGACTAGCGGTAAGGTTGGGGGAGCAGTTCTTC | CASSTRLAVRLGEQFF
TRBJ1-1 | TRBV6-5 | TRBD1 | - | TGTGCCAGCAGTTCCAGGGGGCCCACTGAAGCTTTCTTT | CASSSRGPTEAFF
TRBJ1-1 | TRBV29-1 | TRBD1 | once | TGCAGCGGGGACAGGGGTAGGTCGGCTGAAGCTTTCTTT | CSGDRGRSAEAFF
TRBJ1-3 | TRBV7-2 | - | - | TGTGCCAGCAGCTTAATGTCGGTCTCTGGAAACACCATATATTTT | CASSLMSVSGNTIYF
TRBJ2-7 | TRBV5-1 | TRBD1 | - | TGCGCCAGCAGCCGCAGACAGGGAGCTTCTTCCGAGCAGTACTTC | CASSRRQGASSEQYF
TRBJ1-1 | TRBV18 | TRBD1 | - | TGTGCCAGCTCATCGGGACAGGGGCGCGTCAACACTGAAGCTTTCTTT | CASSSGQGRVNTEAFF
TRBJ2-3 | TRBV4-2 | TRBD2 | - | TGTGCCAGCAGCCCAAATAGCGGGGGGTCAGCAGATACGCAGTATTTT | CASSPNSGGSADTQYF
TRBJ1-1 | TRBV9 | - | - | TGTGCCAGCAGCGCCGTCGGGTACGACACTGAAGCTTTCTTT | CASSAVGYDTEAFF
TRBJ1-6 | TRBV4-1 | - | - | TGCGCCAGCAGCCAAGATGGTGGCAGGGTTTCACCCCTCCACTTT | CASSQDGGRVSPLHF
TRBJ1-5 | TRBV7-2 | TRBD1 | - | TGTGCCAGCAGCTTAGGGGGACAGGGGGTTCAGCCCCAGCATTTT | CASSLGGQGVQPQHF
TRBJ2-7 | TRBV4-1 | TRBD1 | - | TGCGCCAGCAGCCAAGAGGAGACAGGGGTAATCGAGCAGTACTTC | CASSQEETGVIEQYF
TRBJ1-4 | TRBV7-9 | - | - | TGTGCCAGCAGCACCACAGCGGGTGATGAAAAACTGTTTTTT | CASSTTAGDEKLFF
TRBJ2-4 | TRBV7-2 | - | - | TGTGCCAGCAGCCCCTATATCAACCTAGCCAAAAACATTCAGTACTTC | CASSPYINLAKNIQYF